This TCR beta chain was obtained from a study of T-cell reconstitution after alpha-beta-depleted transplantation in children. Study-level results: The origin of alpha-beta T cells about two months after transplant was reportedly several hundred expanded graft clones. The study traced high day-60 TCRbeta diversity in some patients to surviving recipient T cells and thymic progenitors. Among T cells one year after transplant, newly produced cells accounted for most counts and diversity.

Deletions cut 5 bases from V and 0 bases from J, with 10 bases between. This CDR3 contains 14 residues. Library preparation (for TCRbeta) was performed with unique molecular identifiers. TCRdb independently ran MiXCR on the PCR reads; one entry per CDR3 protein. The profile covers some 300,000 distinct CDR3 sequences, with around 9.1% appearing a single time and roughly 7.1% taken by the ten largest. This clonotype came up a few times. What it binds is unknown. The chain carries TRBV12-3 or TRBV12-4 and TRBJ1-1; a possible D gene is TRBD1 (5 bases). This specimen was PBMCs, taken before TCRalphabeta/CD19-depleted stem cell transplant. The clonotype originates from a boy under three years old with acute myeloid leukemia, due to receive a stem cell transplant. The CDR3 nucleotides are TGTGCCAGCAGTCACCAGGGCATGAACACTGAAGCTTTCTTT. The encoded protein is CASSHQGMNTEAFF.